This T cell receptor beta chain was captured by sequencing in a study of T cell responses to AZD1222 COVID-19 vaccine. Study summary: Timing groups of about 4 and about 12 weeks for second doses were pooled.

Sequencing used immunoSEQ multiplex PCR; TCRdb keeps in-frame clones, though not all of them. This table has about 120,000 clones, around 91% appearing once. Details on this clone: The antigen is undetermined.

General study results and limits: Vaccine-related CD4 TCRs covered spike, predominating at 160-218 and 743-854. Once two AZD1222 doses were given, Spike-specific TCR breadth and depth went up. Repertoire sampling happened only post peak T cell response.

V gave up 2 bases and J gave up 5 bases; unmatched junction bases: 6. The CDR3 totals 15 residues. Germline V gives CDR1 MNHEY, CDR2 SVGAGI. The chain employs TRBV6-5 and TRBJ1-2; 9 bases fit TRBD1. The sample consisted of peripheral blood, taken on day 0 of AZD1222 vaccination. The clonotype was recovered from an adult in good health. The CDR3 DNA is TGTGCCAGCAGTTACGCGTCAGGACAGGGGTATGGCTACACCTTC. Amino acids: CASSYASGQGYGYTF.